Listed here are 5 T cell receptor beta chains from one sample, sequenced in a study of CXCR3-negative and CXCR3-positive naive CD8 T cells. Study outcomes and limitations: Against CXCR3-negative naive cells, CXCR3-positive naive cells showed more hydrophobic TRB CDR3s.

The TRB libraries of cDNA were built by UMI-labeled 5' RACE. Each CDR3 protein gets one entry in TCRdb, which reprocessed the 5' RACE reads and gives no DNA. This repertoire comprises about 4,900 distinct CDR3 sequences; its ten largest clones make up around 2.5%. These receptors are not linked to any known antigen. Sequencing used naive CXCR3+ CD8+ T cells from blood. As to subset: CD45RO-CCR7+CD27+CD95- naive CD8+ T cells expressing CXCR3 (TNR3+). These receptors were taken from a human donor in good health. Some clones in this sample may be carry-over from other donors' samples.

The chain is built from TRBV6-5 and TRBJ1-1. CDR3 length equals 16 residues. Germline V gene lookup returns CDR1 MNHEY and CDR2 SVGAGI. The CDR3 loop is CASSYSSSGLSTEAFF.

The chain has TRBV29-1 and TRBJ2-7; without DNA, the TCRdb call of TRBD1 cannot be checked. Germline CDR1 reads SQVTM; CDR2 reads ANQGSEA. The CDR3 sequence is 12 residues long. CDR3 region: CSARDGPYEQYF.

This chain uses TRBV20-1 with TRBJ2-7; TCRdb picks TRBD1, but there is no DNA to check that call. The CDR3 sequence is 14 residues long. CDR1 DFQATT and CDR2 SNEGSKA come from the germline V gene (reference sequence). The CDR3 loop is CSARDRDNNYEQYF.

This clonotype ranks as medium-sized in terms of frequency. V usage is TRBV29-1 and J usage is TRBJ2-3. Germline V gene data show CDR1 as SQVTM and CDR2 as ANQGSEA. The CDR3 has 14 residues. CDR3: CSVELGRRTDTQYF.

This chain joins TRBV5-6 and TRBJ2-7; lacking DNA, the TRBD1 call made by TCRdb goes unchecked. This CDR3 is built from 15 residues. From germline, CDR1 is SGHDT and CDR2 YYEEEE. This chain's CDR3 is CASSLEQGYSYEQYF. Together with reference TRBV5-6 and TRBJ2-7, the CDR3 gives the full variable domain: DAGVTQSPTHLIKTRGQQVTLRCSPKSGHDTVSWYQQALGQGPQFIFQYYEEEERQRGNFPDRFSGHQFPNYSSELNVNALLLGDSALYLCASSLEQGYSYEQYFGPGTRLTVT.